The rows below give T cell receptor beta chains drawn from one sample of a study of control samples from healthy donors and cancer patients. Sequencing used immunoSEQ multiplex PCR; TCRdb keeps in-frame clones, though not all of them. The sample has about 64,000 clones, 80% to 95% seen once. The sample taken for sequencing was PBMCs. These receptors all stem from a man between 40 and 49 years old with colorectal cancer. The conserved cysteine and the conserved F or W are not part of the CDR3 here.

TRBV20-1,SVSNRDRGRDTQY
TRBV10-2,ASSRTGTGGSRSTNEKLF
TRBV6-5,ASSPNTGVTEAF
TRBV7-9,ASSPGGGPTYEQY
TRBV29-1,SVEGAGQETQY
TRBV10-3,AISGAGGYYNEQF
TRBV7-2,ASSPRAGGPNTQY
TRBV2,ASSGGWQAGY
TRBV19,ASSPIAGDPYEQY
TRBV18,ASSPVGTGNQPQH
TRBV6-4,ASSVGQSPGEKLF
TRBV19,ASSIGTGAVRTDTQY
TRBV30,AWGQGTVNTIY